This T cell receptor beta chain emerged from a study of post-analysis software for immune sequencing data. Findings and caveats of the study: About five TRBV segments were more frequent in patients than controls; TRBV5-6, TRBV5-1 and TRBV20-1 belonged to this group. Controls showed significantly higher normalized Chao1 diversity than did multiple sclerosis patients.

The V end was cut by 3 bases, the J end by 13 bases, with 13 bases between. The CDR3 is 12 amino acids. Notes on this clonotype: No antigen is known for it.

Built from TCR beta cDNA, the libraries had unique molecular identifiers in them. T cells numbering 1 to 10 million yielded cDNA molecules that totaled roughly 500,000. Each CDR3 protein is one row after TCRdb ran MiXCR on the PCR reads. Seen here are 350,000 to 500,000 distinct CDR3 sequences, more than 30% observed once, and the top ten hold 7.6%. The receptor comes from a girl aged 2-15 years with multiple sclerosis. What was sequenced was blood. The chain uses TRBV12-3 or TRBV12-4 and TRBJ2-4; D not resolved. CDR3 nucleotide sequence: TGTGCCAGCAGTTTGGTTCTCGGAGCCCAGTACTTC. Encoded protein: CASSLVLGAQYF.